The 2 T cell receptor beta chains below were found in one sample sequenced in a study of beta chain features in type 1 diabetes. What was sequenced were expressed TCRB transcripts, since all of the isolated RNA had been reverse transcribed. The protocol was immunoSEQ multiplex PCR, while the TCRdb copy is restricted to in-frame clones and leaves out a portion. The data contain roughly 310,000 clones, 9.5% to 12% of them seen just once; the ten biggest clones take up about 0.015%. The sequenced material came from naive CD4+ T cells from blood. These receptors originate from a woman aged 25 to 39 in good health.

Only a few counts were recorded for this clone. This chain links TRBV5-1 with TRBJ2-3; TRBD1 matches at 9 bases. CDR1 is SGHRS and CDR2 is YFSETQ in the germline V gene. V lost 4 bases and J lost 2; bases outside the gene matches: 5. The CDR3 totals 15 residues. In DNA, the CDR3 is TGCGCCAGCAGCACGGGACAGGGATACACAGATACGCAGTATTTT. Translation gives CASSTGQGYTDTQYF.

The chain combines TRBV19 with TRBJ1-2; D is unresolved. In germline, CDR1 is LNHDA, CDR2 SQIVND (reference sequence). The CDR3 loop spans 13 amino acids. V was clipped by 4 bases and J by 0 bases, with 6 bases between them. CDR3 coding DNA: TGTGCCAGTAGTAGTGCGTCTAACTATGGCTACACCTTC. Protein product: CASSSASNYGYTF.